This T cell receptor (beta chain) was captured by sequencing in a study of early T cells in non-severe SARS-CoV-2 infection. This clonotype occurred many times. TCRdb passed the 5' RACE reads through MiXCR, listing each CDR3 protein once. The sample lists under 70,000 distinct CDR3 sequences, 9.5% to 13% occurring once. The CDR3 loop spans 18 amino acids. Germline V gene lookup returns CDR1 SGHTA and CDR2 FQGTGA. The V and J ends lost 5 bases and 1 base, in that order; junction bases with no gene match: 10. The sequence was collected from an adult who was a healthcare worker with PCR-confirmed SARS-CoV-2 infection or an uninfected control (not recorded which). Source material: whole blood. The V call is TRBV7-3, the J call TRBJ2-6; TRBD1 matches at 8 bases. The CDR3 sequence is CASSLKSQGASGANVLTF. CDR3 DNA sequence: TGTGCCAGCAGCCTAAAGTCGCAGGGGGCATCTGGGGCCAACGTCCTGACTTTC.